The clone carrying this TCR beta chain was observed a handful of times. The data were obtained in a study of blood T cell repertoires in COVID-19. For the study at large: Nucleic acid was either cDNA or gDNA, and it came from T cells, B-cell-depleted T cells, or PBMCs.

Looked up from germline, CDR1 is MNHEY and CDR2 is SMNVEV (reference sequence). J was trimmed by 8 bases and V by 5 bases; bases with no gene match: 8. The length of the CDR3 is 13 residues. Under the authors' procedure: Quantification of nucleated cells was approximated via reference gene primer amplification. Assay: immunoSEQ multiplex PCR; the TCRdb copy retains only in-frame clones and omits some. That table supplies the V and J calls and clone size; D and trimming were determined from the DNA. The sample has 350,000 to 550,000 clones, 87% seen once. Those who participated ranged in age from about 18 to 95 years and resided in approximately 23 US areas. Participant-reported clinical history was the basis for cohort assignment.

The sequenced material came from PBMCs or T cells enriched from blood (not recorded which). This rearrangement joins TRBV27 to TRBJ1-2, with 7 nucleotides matching TRBD1. The sequence derives from a woman between 18 and 29 years old with acute COVID-19. The CDR3 coding sequence is TGTGCCAGCAGTGCCCAACAGGGGAGAGGCTACACCTTC. Translation gives CASSAQQGRGYTF.